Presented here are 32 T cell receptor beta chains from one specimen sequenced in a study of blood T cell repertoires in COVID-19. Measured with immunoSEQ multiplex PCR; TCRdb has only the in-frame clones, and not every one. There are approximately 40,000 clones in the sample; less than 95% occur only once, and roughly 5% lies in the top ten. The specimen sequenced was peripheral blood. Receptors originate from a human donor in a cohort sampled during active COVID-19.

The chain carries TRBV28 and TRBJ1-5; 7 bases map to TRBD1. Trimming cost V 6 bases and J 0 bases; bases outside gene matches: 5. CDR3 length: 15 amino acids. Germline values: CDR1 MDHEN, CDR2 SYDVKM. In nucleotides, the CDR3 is TGTGCCAGCAGACTGGGACAGCATAGCAATCAGCCCCAGCATTTT. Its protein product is CASRLGQHSNQPQHF.

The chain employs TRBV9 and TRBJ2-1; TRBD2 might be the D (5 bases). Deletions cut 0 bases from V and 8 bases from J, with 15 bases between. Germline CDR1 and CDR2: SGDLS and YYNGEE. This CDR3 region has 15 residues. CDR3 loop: CASSVVGLSGDEQFF. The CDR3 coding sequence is TGTGCCAGCAGCGTAGTTGGACTCAGTGGGGATGAGCAGTTCTTC.

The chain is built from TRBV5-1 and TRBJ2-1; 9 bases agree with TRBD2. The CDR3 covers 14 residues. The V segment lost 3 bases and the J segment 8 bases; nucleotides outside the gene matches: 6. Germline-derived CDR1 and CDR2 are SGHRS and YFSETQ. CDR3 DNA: TGCGCCAGCAGCTGGGCTAGCGGGAAGGATGAGCAGTTCTTC. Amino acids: CASSWASGKDEQFF.

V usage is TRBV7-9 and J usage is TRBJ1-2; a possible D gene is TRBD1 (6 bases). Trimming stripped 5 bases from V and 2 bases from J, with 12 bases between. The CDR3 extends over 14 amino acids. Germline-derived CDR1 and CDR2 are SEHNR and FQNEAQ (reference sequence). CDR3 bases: TGTGCCAGCAGCCCCAGGGGTGGCAACTATGGCTACACCTTC. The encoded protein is CASSPRGGNYGYTF.

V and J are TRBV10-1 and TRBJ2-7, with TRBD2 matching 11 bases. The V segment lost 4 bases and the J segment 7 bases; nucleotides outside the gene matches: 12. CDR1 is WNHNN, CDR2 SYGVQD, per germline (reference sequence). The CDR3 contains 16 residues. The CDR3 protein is CASSVGRLAGLGEQYF. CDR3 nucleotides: TGCGCCAGCAGTGTGGGGAGACTAGCGGGATTAGGGGAGCAGTACTTC.

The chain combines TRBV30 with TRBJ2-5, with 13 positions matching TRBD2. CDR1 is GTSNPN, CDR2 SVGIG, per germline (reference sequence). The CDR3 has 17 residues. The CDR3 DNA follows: TGTGCGCATGCCCCGGGACTAGCGGGACCAGCGGGCGAGACCCAGTACTTC. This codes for CAHAPGLAGPAGETQYF. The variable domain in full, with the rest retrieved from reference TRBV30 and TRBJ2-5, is SQTIHQWPATLVQPVGSPLSLECTVEGTSNPNLYWYRQAAGRGLQLLFYSVGIGQISSEVPQNLSASRPQDRQFILSSKKLLLSDSGFYLCAHAPGLAGPAGETQYFGPGTRLLVL.

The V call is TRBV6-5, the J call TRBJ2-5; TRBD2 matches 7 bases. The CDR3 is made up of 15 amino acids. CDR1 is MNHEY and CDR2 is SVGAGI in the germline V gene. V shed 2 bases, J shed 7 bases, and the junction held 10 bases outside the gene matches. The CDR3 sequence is CASSYGMSSGGTQYF. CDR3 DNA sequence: TGTGCCAGCAGTTACGGGATGTCCTCGGGGGGGACCCAGTACTTC.

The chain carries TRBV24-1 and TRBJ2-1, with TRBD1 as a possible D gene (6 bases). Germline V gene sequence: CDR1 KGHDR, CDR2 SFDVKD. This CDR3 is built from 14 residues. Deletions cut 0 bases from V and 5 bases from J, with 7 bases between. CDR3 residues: CATSDLTGNNEQFF. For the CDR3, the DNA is TGTGCCACCAGTGATTTGACAGGGAACAATGAGCAGTTCTTC.

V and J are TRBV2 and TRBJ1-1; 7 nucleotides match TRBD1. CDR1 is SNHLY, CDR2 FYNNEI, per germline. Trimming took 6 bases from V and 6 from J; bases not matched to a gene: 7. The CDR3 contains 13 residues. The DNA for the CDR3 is TGTGCCAGCAGCCTCACAGGGGTGTCTGAAGCTTTCTTT. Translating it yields CASSLTGVSEAFF. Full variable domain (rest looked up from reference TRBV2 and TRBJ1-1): EPEVTQTPSHQVTQMGQEVILRCVPISNHLYFYWYRQILGQKVEFLVSFYNNEISEKSEIFDDQFSVERPDGSNFTLKIRSTKLEDSAMYFCASSLTGVSEAFFGQGTRLTVV.

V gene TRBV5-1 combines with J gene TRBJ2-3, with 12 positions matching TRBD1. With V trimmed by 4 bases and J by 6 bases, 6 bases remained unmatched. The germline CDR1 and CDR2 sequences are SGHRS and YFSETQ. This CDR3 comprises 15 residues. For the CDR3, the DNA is TGCGCCAGCAGCCGGAGGGACAGGGGGCGCGATACGCAGTATTTT. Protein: CASSRRDRGRDTQYF.

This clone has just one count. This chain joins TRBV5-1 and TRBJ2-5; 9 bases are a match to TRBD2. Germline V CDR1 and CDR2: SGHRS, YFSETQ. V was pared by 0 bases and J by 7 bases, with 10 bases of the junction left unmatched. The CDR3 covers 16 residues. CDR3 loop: CASSLDVSGRRATQYF. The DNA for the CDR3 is TGCGCCAGCAGCTTGGATGTTAGCGGGAGACGGGCGACCCAGTACTTC.

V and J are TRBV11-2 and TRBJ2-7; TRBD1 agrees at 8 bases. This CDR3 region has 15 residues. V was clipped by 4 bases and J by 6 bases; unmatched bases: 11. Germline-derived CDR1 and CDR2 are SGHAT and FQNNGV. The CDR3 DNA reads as TGTGCCAGCAGCTCGTTGGGCAGGGGGCCTCGCGAGCAGTACTTC. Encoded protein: CASSSLGRGPREQYF.

CDR3 DNA: TGTGCCAGCACCTGGCGGAGGCTAGCGGGTGTTGATGAGCAGTTCTTC. Protein product: CASTWRRLAGVDEQFF. This chain links TRBV14 with TRBJ2-1; 8 bases line up with TRBD2. From germline, CDR1 is SGHDN and CDR2 FVKESK. The CDR3 is made up of 16 amino acids. Losses at the gene ends were 7 bases for V and 8 bases for J; bases not matched to a gene: 16.

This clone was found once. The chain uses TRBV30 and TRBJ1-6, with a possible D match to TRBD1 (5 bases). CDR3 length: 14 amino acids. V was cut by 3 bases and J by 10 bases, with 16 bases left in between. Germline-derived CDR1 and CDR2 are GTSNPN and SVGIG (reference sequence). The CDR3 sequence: CAWRISGESSPLHF. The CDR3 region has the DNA TGTGCCTGGAGAATTTCGGGGGAAAGCTCACCCCTCCACTTT.

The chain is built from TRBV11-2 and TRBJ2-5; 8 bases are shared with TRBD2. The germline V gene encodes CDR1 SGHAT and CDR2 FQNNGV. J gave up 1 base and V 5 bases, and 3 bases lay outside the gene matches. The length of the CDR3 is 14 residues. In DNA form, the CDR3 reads TGTGCCAGCAGCCCAAGCGGGAGCCAAGAGACCCAGTACTTC. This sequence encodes CASSPSGSQETQYF.

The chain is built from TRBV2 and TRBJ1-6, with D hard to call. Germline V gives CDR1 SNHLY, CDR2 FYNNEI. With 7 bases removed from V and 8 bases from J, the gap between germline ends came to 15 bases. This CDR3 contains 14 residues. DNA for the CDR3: TGTGCCAGCATCTTCAACTCGAGGGATTCACCCCTCCACTTT. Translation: CASIFNSRDSPLHF.

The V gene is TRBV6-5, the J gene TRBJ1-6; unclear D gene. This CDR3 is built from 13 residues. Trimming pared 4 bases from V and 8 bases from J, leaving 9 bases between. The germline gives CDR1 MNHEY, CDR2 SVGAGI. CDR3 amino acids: CASSWSRDSPLHF. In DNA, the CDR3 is TGTGCCAGCAGTTGGTCGAGGGATTCACCCCTCCACTTT.

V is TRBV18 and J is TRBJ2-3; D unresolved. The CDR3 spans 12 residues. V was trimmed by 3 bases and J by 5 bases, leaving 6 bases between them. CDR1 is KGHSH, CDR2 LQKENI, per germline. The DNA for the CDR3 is TGTGCCAGCTCACCCCGAGGAGATACGCAGTATTTT. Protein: CASSPRGDTQYF.

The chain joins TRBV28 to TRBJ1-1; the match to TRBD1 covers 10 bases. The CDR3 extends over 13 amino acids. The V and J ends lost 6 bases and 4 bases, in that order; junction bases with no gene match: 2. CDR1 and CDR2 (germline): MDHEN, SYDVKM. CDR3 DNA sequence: TGTGCCAGCAGAAGGACAGGGGGCACTGAAGCTTTCTTT. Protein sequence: CASRRTGGTEAFF.

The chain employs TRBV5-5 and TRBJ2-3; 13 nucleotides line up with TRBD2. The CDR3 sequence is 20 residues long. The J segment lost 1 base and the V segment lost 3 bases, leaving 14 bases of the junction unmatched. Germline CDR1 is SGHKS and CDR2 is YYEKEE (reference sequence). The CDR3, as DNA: TGTGCCAGCAGCTCCCAACCAACTAGCGGGAGGGCGGTCGGCACAGATACGCAGTATTTT. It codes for CASSSQPTSGRAVGTDTQYF.

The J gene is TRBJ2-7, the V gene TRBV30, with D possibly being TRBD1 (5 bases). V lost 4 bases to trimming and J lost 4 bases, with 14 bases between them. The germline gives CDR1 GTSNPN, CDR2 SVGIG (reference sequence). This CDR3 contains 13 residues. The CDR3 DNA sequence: TGTGCCTGGACAGGGAATCGAGTTTACGAGCAGTACTTC. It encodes CAWTGNRVYEQYF.

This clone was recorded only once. The CDR3 protein is CAWSPRQKETQYF. The CDR3 bases are TGTGCCTGGAGTCCGCGACAGAAAGAGACCCAGTACTTC. This sequence joins TRBV30 and TRBJ2-5, with D perhaps matching TRBD1 (5 bases). Germline V lookup: CDR1 GTSNPN, CDR2 SVGIG (reference sequence). With 2 bases removed from V and 3 bases from J, the gap between germline ends came to 10 bases. The CDR3 totals 13 residues.

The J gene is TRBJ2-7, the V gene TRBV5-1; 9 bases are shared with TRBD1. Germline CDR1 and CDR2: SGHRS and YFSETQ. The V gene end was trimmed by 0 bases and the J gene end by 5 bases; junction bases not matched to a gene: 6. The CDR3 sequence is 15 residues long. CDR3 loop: CASSLDGTGRNEQYF. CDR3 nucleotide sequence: TGCGCCAGCAGCTTGGATGGGACAGGGCGAAACGAGCAGTACTTC.

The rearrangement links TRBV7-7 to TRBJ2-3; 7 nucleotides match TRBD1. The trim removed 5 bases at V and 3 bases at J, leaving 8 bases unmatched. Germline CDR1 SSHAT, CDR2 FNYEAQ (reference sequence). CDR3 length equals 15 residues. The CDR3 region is CASSIRGGPTDTQYF. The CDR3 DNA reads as TGTGCCAGCAGCATCAGAGGGGGCCCGACAGATACGCAGTATTTT.

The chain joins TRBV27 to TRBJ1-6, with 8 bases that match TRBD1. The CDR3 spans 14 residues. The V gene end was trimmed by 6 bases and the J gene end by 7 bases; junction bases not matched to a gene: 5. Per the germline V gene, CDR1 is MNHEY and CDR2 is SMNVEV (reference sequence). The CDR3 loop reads CASSHRGNNSPLHF. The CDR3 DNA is TGTGCCAGCAGCCACAGGGGGAACAATTCACCCCTCCACTTT.

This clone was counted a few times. For the CDR3, the DNA is TGTGCCAGCAGCACCTCCGGCGGTGGGAACACTGAAGCTTTCTTT. It encodes CASSTSGGGNTEAFF. This chain connects TRBV7-2 to TRBJ1-1; D not resolved. Germline values: CDR1 SGHTA, CDR2 FQGNSA. Trimming took 5 bases from V and 1 from J, leaving 14 bases between them. This CDR3 is 15 amino acids long.

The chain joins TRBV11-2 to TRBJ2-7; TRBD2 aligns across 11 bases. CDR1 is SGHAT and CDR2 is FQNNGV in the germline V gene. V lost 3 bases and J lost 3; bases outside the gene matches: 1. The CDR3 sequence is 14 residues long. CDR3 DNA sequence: TGTGCCAGCAGCTTTACTAGCGGGAGCTACGAGCAGTACTTC. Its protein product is CASSFTSGSYEQYF.

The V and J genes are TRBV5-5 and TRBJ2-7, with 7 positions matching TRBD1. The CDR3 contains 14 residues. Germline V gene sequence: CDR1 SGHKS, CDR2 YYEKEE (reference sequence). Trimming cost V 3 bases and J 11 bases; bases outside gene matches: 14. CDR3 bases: TGTGCCAGCAGCTCGAACCTTTCAGGGGGTCGGAAGTACTTC. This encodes CASSSNLSGGRKYF.

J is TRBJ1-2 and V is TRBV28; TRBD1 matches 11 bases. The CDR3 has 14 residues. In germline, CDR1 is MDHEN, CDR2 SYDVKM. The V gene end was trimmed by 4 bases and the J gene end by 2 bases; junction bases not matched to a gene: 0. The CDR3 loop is CASSWTGGNYGYTF. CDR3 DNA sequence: TGTGCCAGCAGTTGGACAGGGGGCAACTATGGCTACACCTTC.

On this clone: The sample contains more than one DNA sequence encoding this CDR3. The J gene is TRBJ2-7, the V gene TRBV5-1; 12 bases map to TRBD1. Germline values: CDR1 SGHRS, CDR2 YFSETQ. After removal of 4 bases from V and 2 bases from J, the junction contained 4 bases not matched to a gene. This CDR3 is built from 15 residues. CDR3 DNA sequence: TGCGCCAGCAGCCCGGGACAGGGGGCCGCCTACGAGCAGTACTTC. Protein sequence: CASSPGQGAAYEQYF.

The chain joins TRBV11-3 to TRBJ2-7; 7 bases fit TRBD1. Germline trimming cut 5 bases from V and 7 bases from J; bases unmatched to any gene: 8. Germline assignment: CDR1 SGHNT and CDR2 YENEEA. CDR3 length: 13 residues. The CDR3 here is CASSRLGTEEQYF. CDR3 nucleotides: TGTGCCAGCAGCAGACTGGGGACAGAAGAGCAGTACTTC.

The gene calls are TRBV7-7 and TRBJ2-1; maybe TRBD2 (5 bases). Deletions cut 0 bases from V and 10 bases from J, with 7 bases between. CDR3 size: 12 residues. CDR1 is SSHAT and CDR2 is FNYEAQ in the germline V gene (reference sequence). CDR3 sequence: CASSLAGGEQFF. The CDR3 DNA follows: TGTGCCAGCAGCTTAGCTGGCGGGGAGCAGTTCTTC.